Described below is a single TCR beta chain sequence and its context. The CDR3 length is 12 residues. Trimming shortened V by 3 bases and J by 4 bases, and 9 bases separated the two germline ends. The germline V gene encodes CDR1 SQVTM and CDR2 ANQGSEA. The data originate from a study of blood T cell repertoires in COVID-19. Looking at the study overall: Both acute and convalescent COVID-19 samples were obtained from the United States, Italy and Spain. PBMCs, B-cell-depleted T cells, or T cells provided the cDNA or gDNA that made up the material.

Original handling: From reference gene primer amplification, estimates of nucleated cell counts were derived. The repertoire was sequenced with immunoSEQ multiplex PCR; TCRdb's copy has only in-frame clones and lacks some. V, J and clone size derive from that table, while D and trimming were established from the DNA sequence. In the table there are around 250,000 clones, approximately 90% of which are singletons. V is TRBV29-1 and J is TRBJ2-5, with D possibly TRBD1 on 5 matching bases. The source is a man younger than 45 who had recovered from COVID-19. Sequencing used peripheral blood. The CDR3 protein is CSVDRQGETQYF. The DNA for the CDR3 is TGCAGCGTTGACAGGCAGGGAGAGACCCAGTACTTC.